This T cell receptor beta chain originates from a study of T cell responses to AZD1222 COVID-19 vaccine. Study overall: Some second doses came at about 4 weeks and others at about 12 weeks; these were pooled. Study-level findings and limits: Only after the peak T cell response were repertoires sampled. Spike as a whole was targeted by vaccine-associated CD4 TCRs, dominant at 160-218 and 743-854.

As to this clone: Its antigen is not known.

The table came from immunoSEQ multiplex PCR; TCRdb's copy has only in-frame clones and leaves some out. Of 120,000 to 150,000 clones in the sample, around 93% were seen once. Germline lookup yields CDR1 SGHVS and CDR2 FQNEAQ. V was clipped by 6 bases and J by 2 bases, with 23 bases between them. The CDR3 runs to 17 residues. J is TRBJ2-7 and V is TRBV7-8; D is unclear. This TCR came from an adult in good health. The material was peripheral blood, obtained on day 0 of AZD1222 vaccination. This CDR3 reads CASSSSPRWMPTYEQYF. Here the CDR3 DNA reads TGTGCCAGCAGTTCCAGTCCTCGGTGGATGCCGACCTACGAGCAGTACTTC. The variable domain in full, with the rest retrieved from reference TRBV7-8 and TRBJ2-7, is GAGVSQSPRYKVAKRGQDVALRCDPISGHVSLFWYQQALGQGPEFLTYFQNEAQLDKSGLPSDRFFAERPEGSVSTLKIQRTQQEDSAVYLCASSSSPRWMPTYEQYFGPGTRLTVT.